A selection of T cell receptor beta chains follows, all from one sample in a study of blood T cell repertoires in COVID-19. Assay used: immunoSEQ multiplex PCR; TCRdb lists only in-frame clones, some missing. Here the sample spans around 250,000 clones, about 83% being singletons. The source material was peripheral blood. These receptors all come from a man older than 75 with acute or convalescent COVID-19. The CDR3 runs from the conserved cysteine through the conserved F or W. Each record gives: V gene, J gene, clone size, D gene, CDR3 DNA, CDR3 protein. A D gene is named only where the DNA matches it firmly. The size entry is marked missing in some rows and otherwise reads once, few, many or a size class.

TRBV6-6	TRBJ1-2	.	TRBD1	TGTGCCACCACGGCGGGACAGGGGTCGCGAAACTATGGCTACACCTTC	CATTAGQGSRNYGYTF
TRBV5-1	TRBJ1-1	few	.	TGCGCCAGCAGCTTGGGGGCCGGGACAAAGAACACTGAAGCTTTCTTT	CASSLGAGTKNTEAFF
TRBV5-1	TRBJ1-6	.	.	TGCGCCAGCAGCTCACAGGGTTTAAATAATTCACCCCTCCACTTT	CASSSQGLNNSPLHF
TRBV27	TRBJ1-2	.	.	TGTGCCAGCAGTTTAAAGGAGCGGAGCGGCGGCTACACCTTC	CASSLKERSGGYTF
TRBV3-1/TRBV3-2	TRBJ1-2	.	.	TGTGCCAGCAGCCGGGGCCCGGTCGAATATGGCTACACCTTC	CASSRGPVEYGYTF
TRBV27	TRBJ1-1	once	.	TGTGCCAGCAGGGGTATACAGGTGAACACTGAAGCTTTCTTT	CASRGIQVNTEAFF
TRBV28	TRBJ2-7	.	TRBD2	TGTGCCAGCAGTTTCTTCCCCGGACTAGACCTATACGTGGCCTACGAGCAGTACTTC	CASSFFPGLDLYVAYEQYF
TRBV6-5	TRBJ2-5	.	TRBD2	TGTGCCAGCAGTTACGGTGTGGGGCCGGGGGGAGAGACCCAGTACTTC	CASSYGVGPGGETQYF
TRBV18	TRBJ1-5	.	.	TGTGCCAGCTCACCATCGACTAATCAGCCCCAGCATTTT	CASSPSTNQPQHF
TRBV2	TRBJ1-5	.	TRBD1	TGTGCCAGCAGTAGACAGGGTGGTCAGCCCCAGCATTTT	CASSRQGGQPQHF
TRBV3-1/TRBV3-2	TRBJ2-2	.	.	TGTGCCACCCAGATCACCGGGGAGCTGTTTTTT	CATQITGELFF
TRBV6-2/TRBV6-3	TRBJ2-7	.	TRBD1	TGTGCCAGCAGTTTCACTGGACAGGTGGGCGAGCAGTACTTC	CASSFTGQVGEQYF
TRBV5-1	TRBJ2-2	few	TRBD2	TGCGCCAGCAGCTTGCTCGGGAGGGGCACCGGGGAGCTGTTTTTT	CASSLLGRGTGELFF
TRBV7-8	TRBJ2-2	few	.	TGTGCCAGCAGCTTAGAGGCAGGGTGGAACACCGGGGAGCTGTTTTTT	CASSLEAGWNTGELFF
TRBV5-4	TRBJ2-3	.	TRBD2	TGTGCCAGCAGCCCAGCTGGGAGGGCACTAGCGGGGGACACAGATACGCAGTATTTT	CASSPAGRALAGDTDTQYF
TRBV3-1/TRBV3-2	TRBJ2-7	.	.	TGTGCCAGCAGCCAGGGGCGGGGGCCCTCCTACGAGCAGTACTTC	CASSQGRGPSYEQYF
TRBV2	TRBJ2-7	.	.	TGTGCCAGCACTCCCCTCCCCCCTGAACGGAGTGGCGAGCAGTACTTC	CASTPLPPERSGEQYF
TRBV5-4	TRBJ1-1	.	.	TGTGCCAGCAGTCTTCCCCTCGGCAGGGAAGCTTTCTTT	CASSLPLGREAFF
TRBV5-4	TRBJ1-1	.	.	TGTGCCAGCAGCTTGGTGGACAGGAACACTGAAGCTTTCTTT	CASSLVDRNTEAFF
TRBV12-3/TRBV12-4	TRBJ1-4	.	.	TGTGCCAGCAGTTTAGTCGGCGGTGAAAAACTGTTTTTT	CASSLVGGEKLFF
TRBV24-1	TRBJ2-3	.	TRBD2	TGTGCCACCGCAAACCCGGTGGGGGGGGGCACAGATACGCAGTATTTT	CATANPVGGGTDTQYF
TRBV4-3	TRBJ1-1	few	.	TGCGCCAGCAGCCAGTCAGTGTTGAACACTGAAGCTTTCTTT	CASSQSVLNTEAFF
TRBV3-1/TRBV3-2	TRBJ1-5	.	TRBD1	TGTGCCAGCAGCCAATCGACAGGGGCTAATCAGCCCCAGCATTTT	CASSQSTGANQPQHF
TRBV4-3	TRBJ1-1	.	.	TGCGCCAGCAGCCAAGTTGGAGCCAGGGAAGCTGAAGCTTTCTTT	CASSQVGAREAEAFF